This T cell receptor beta chain derives from a study of patients and donors after allogeneic stem cell transplantation. Germline V CDR1 and CDR2: SQVTM, ANQGSEA. Trimming removed 4 bases from V and 4 bases from J, with 8 bases in between. This CDR3 spans 12 amino acids. Each CDR3 protein gets one entry after TCRdb re-called the RT-PCR reads with MiXCR. The table records tens of thousands of distinct CDR3 sequences, roughly 48% of them present only once. The source is a human donor who was either an allogeneic HSCT recipient or a stem cell or donor lymphocyte infusion donor (not recorded which). It is not recorded whose cells these are; they may come from a transplant donor. The chain couples TRBV29-1 to TRBJ1-3, with D unclear. The sample consisted of blood, either unsorted or a sorted T cell fraction (not recorded which). The CDR3 is CSVGERGNTIYF. For the CDR3, the DNA is TGCAGCGTTGGGGAGCGCGGAAACACCATATATTTT.